This T cell receptor (beta chain) was profiled in a study of shared clonotypes between healthy human individuals. Findings of the study overall: Several donors held about 4.5% of naive CD4 clonotypes in common. Naive subsets generally had larger estimated richness than memory subsets.

Per the germline V gene, CDR1 is SQVTM and CDR2 is ANQGSEA. The ends lost 6 bases at V and 3 bases at J; junction bases unmatched: 8. The CDR3 is made up of 13 amino acids. Sequencing used immunoSEQ multiplex PCR; TCRdb keeps in-frame clones, though not all of them. The table shows approximately 400,000 clones, with roughly 96% occurring only once. As regards this clone: The target antigen is unknown.

The V gene is TRBV29-1, the J gene TRBJ2-7; 7 bases map to TRBD2. The TCR sequence derives from a man aged 25 to 40 in good health. Specimen: memory CD8+ T cells sorted from blood. Described subset: CD45RO+ cells pooled with CCR7-negative TemRA cells. CDR3: CSVPRGEGYEQYF. The CDR3 DNA reads as TGCAGCGTCCCTCGAGGGGAGGGCTACGAGCAGTACTTC.